Listed below are T cell receptor beta chains from one sample, sequenced in a study of cytomegalovirus exposure and HLA in healthy donors. The table came from immunoSEQ multiplex PCR; TCRdb's copy has only in-frame clones and leaves some out. This sample has over 100,000 clones, with 8.5% found just once. Sample: PBMCs. Source of these receptors: a man aged 35 to 55 in good health and CMV-seronegative. Each CDR3 is given with its conserved first and last residue. A D gene is named only where the DNA matches it firmly. Clone size is stated in some rows and not others, as once, few, many or a class when expanded.

NA	TRBV11-2	TRBJ2-3	few	CASSFGAGAPDTQYF	TGTGCCAGCAGCTTCGGTGCGGGGGCACCGGATACGCAGTATTTT
NA	TRBV30	TRBJ1-1	NA	CAGGSTEAFF	TGTGCTGGGGGGTCCACTGAAGCTTTCTTT
TRBD1	TRBV6-6	TRBJ2-5	NA	CASSDRGQETQYF	TGTGCCAGCAGCGACAGGGGCCAAGAGACCCAGTACTTC
TRBD2	TRBV5-4	TRBJ2-3	few	CASSSWTSGDTDTQYF	TGTGCCAGCAGCTCGTGGACTAGCGGGGACACAGATACGCAGTATTTT
TRBD2	TRBV30	TRBJ2-5	few	CASQSWGGTQYF	TGTGCCTCCCAGAGCTGGGGGGGGACCCAGTACTTC
TRBD1	TRBV19	TRBJ1-2	few	CASSYGQGADYGYTF	TGTGCCAGTAGCTACGGACAGGGGGCAGACTATGGCTACACCTTC
TRBD2	TRBV29-1	TRBJ2-2	few	CSVEDMAGVNTGELFF	TGCAGCGTTGAAGATATGGCGGGGGTGAACACCGGGGAGCTGTTTTTT
NA	TRBV6-5	TRBJ2-7	NA	CASSPDSSSYEQYF	TGTGCCAGCAGTCCGGACAGTAGCTCCTACGAGCAGTACTTC
TRBD1	TRBV10-2	TRBJ2-7	few	CASSDRGLSYEQYF	TGCGCCAGCAGCGACAGGGGTCTCTCCTACGAGCAGTACTTC
TRBD1	TRBV11-2	TRBJ2-6	NA	CASSFTGAGANVLTF	TGTGCCAGCAGCTTTACAGGGGCCGGGGCCAACGTCCTGACTTTC
TRBD2	TRBV7-2	TRBJ2-7	NA	CASSPSGGPYEQYF	TGTGCCAGCAGCCCCTCGGGGGGTCCTTACGAGCAGTACTTC
NA	TRBV4-1	TRBJ1-5	NA	CASSRIQGGNQPQHF	TGCGCCAGCAGCCGGATTCAGGGCGGCAATCAGCCCCAGCATTTT
NA	TRBV19	TRBJ2-5	NA	CASSHRPGFHGETQYF	TGTGCCAGTAGCCACCGGCCGGGGTTCCACGGGGAGACCCAGTACTTC
NA	TRBV30	TRBJ1-5	NA	CAWDTGMDQPQHF	TGTGCCTGGGATACAGGGATGGATCAGCCCCAGCATTTT
TRBD1	TRBV7-6	TRBJ1-5	NA	CASSLGGGQGTQPQHF	TGTGCCAGCAGCTTAGGAGGCGGACAGGGGACCCAGCCCCAGCATTTT
NA	TRBV9	TRBJ2-7	NA	CASSVGQGGYEQYF	TGTGCCAGCAGCGTAGGCCAGGGGGGCTACGAGCAGTACTTC
TRBD2	TRBV4-2	TRBJ2-1	NA	CASSQFLAGGNEQFF	TGTGCCAGCAGCCAATTCCTAGCGGGGGGTAATGAGCAGTTCTTC
TRBD1	TRBV10-1	TRBJ2-1	NA	CASSDGTGGEFF	TGCGCCAGCAGCGACGGGACAGGGGGCGAGTTCTTC
NA	TRBV4-3	TRBJ2-2	few	CASSQGSPGSGELFF	TGCGCCAGCAGCCAAGGGTCGCCGGGGAGCGGGGAGCTGTTTTTT
NA	TRBV21-1	TRBJ2-7	NA	CASSTGTGTYEQYF	TGTGCCAGCAGCACTGGGACAGGTACCTACGAGCAGTACTTC
TRBD1	TRBV30	TRBJ1-4	NA	CAWSQSRDSNEKLFF	TGTGCCTGGAGTCAAAGCCGGGACAGTAATGAAAAACTGTTTTTT
NA	TRBV2	TRBJ1-4	few	CARRDTRNEKLFF	TGTGCCAGACGGGACACCCGAAATGAAAAACTGTTTTTT
NA	TRBV27	TRBJ2-1	NA	CASSFFGSYNEQFF	TGTGCCAGCAGTTTCTTCGGCTCCTACAATGAGCAGTTCTTC
TRBD1	TRBV7-2	TRBJ1-1	NA	CASSLEGQGSEAFF	TGTGCCAGCAGCCTCGAAGGACAGGGCAGTGAAGCTTTCTTT
NA	TRBV13	TRBJ2-3	NA	CASSLGARTDTQYF	TGTGCCAGCAGCCTAGGGGCTCGTACAGATACGCAGTATTTT